These 10 T cell receptor beta chains came from one sample sequenced in a study of blood T cell repertoires in COVID-19. Here immunoSEQ multiplex PCR was the method, and the copy in TCRdb shows in-frame clones only, minus some. In the table there are about 300,000 clones, 70% to 90% of which are singletons. The sample taken for sequencing was PBMCs or T cells enriched from blood (not recorded which). The receptors were sampled from a man aged 30-40 years who had recovered from COVID-19.

J is TRBJ1-5 and V is TRBV7-2; TRBD1 matches 8 bases. In germline, CDR1 is SGHTA, CDR2 FQGNSA. This CDR3 is 13 amino acids long. V shed 5 bases, J shed 8 bases, and the junction held 5 bases outside the gene matches. This CDR3 is CASSLGQGEPQHF. CDR3 in DNA: TGTGCCAGCAGCCTTGGACAGGGTGAGCCCCAGCATTTT.

The rearrangement links TRBV28 to TRBJ2-7, with 8 bases that match TRBD1. V was pared by 9 bases and J by 1 base, with 14 bases of the junction left unmatched. Looked up from germline, CDR1 is MDHEN and CDR2 is SYDVKM. The CDR3 covers 16 residues. CDR3 sequence: CASGPRGTGGSYEQYF. The CDR3 DNA sequence: TGTGCCAGTGGGCCCCGCGGGACAGGTGGTTCCTACGAGCAGTACTTC. Full variable domain (outside the CDR3, taken from reference TRBV28 and TRBJ2-7): DVKVTQSSRYLVKRTGEKVFLECVQDMDHENMFWYRQDPGLGLRLIYFSYDVKMKEKGDIPEGYSVSREKKERFSLILESASTNQTSMYLCASGPRGTGGSYEQYFGPGTRLTVT.

This chain connects TRBV6-1 to TRBJ2-5; D may be TRBD2 (5 bases). V gave up 3 bases and J gave up 5 bases, with 16 bases separating them. In germline, CDR1 is MNHNS, CDR2 SASEGT. The CDR3 has 15 amino acids. The CDR3 region is CASSDLLGPSETQYF. The DNA of the CDR3 is TGTGCCAGCAGTGACCTACTAGGACCGTCGGAGACCCAGTACTTC.

V and J are TRBV6-1 and TRBJ1-2; 7 nucleotides align to TRBD1. The germline V gene has CDR1 MNHNS and CDR2 SASEGT. V trimming: 3 bases; J trimming: 5 bases; junction bases outside the gene matches: 6. The CDR3 loop spans 14 amino acids. The DNA for the CDR3 is TGTGCCAGCAGTGAGGGGACAGCCCGATATGGCTACACCTTC. It translates to CASSEGTARYGYTF.

The chain has TRBV7-2 and TRBJ2-3; 7 nucleotides line up with TRBD2. This CDR3 contains 15 residues. Germline loops: CDR1 SGHTA, CDR2 FQGNSA. V lost 5 bases to trimming and J lost 0 bases; unmatched junction nucleotides: 5. The CDR3 nucleotides are TGTGCCAGCAGCCGCGGGGGTCTAAGCACAGATACGCAGTATTTT. Its translation: CASSRGGLSTDTQYF.

The chain links TRBV15 to TRBJ2-5; 9 bases align to TRBD1. Per the germline V gene, CDR1 is LNHNV and CDR2 is YYDKDF (reference sequence). This CDR3 has 17 residues. Losses at the gene ends were 2 bases for V and 7 bases for J; bases not matched to a gene: 14. The CDR3 is CATSRNSWDRVVGTQYF. The CDR3 nucleotides are TGTGCCACCAGCAGAAATTCCTGGGACAGGGTGGTGGGGACCCAGTACTTC. The whole variable domain, remainder taken from reference TRBV15 and TRBJ2-5, is DAMVIQNPRYQVTQFGKPVTLSCSQTLNHNVMYWYQQKSSQAPKLLFHYYDKDFNNEADTPDNFQSRRPNTSFCFLDIRSPGLGDTAMYLCATSRNSWDRVVGTQYFGPGTRLLVL.

The chain couples TRBV28 to TRBJ2-7; 9 nucleotides line up with TRBD1. The CDR3 is 21 amino acids. The V and J ends lost 6 bases and 4 bases, in that order; junction bases with no gene match: 28. Germline V gene data show CDR1 as MDHEN and CDR2 as SYDVKM. This CDR3 is CASRLTSIGQGSWGPLYEQYF. The CDR3 DNA reads TGTGCCAGCAGGTTAACATCAATCGGACAGGGGTCATGGGGCCCCCTATACGAGCAGTACTTC.

V and J are TRBV4-2 and TRBJ1-2, with TRBD1 matching over 12 bases. The CDR3 runs 17 residues. Germline V gene sequence: CDR1 LGHNA, CDR2 YNFKEQ. V was clipped by 0 bases and J by 6 bases; unmatched bases: 8. CDR3 protein: CASSQESRGQGADGYTF. CDR3 nucleotides: TGTGCCAGCAGCCAAGAGAGTCGGGGACAGGGGGCAGATGGCTACACCTTC.

A remark on this clone: Other nucleotide sequences from this sample produce the same CDR3. The gene calls are TRBV12-3 or TRBV12-4 and TRBJ1-3; D is uncertain. The CDR3 extends over 13 amino acids. V gave up 3 bases and J gave up 5 bases, with 8 bases separating them. The CDR3 here is CASSLGGRNTIYF. Here the CDR3 DNA reads TGTGCCAGCAGTTTGGGCGGGAGAAACACCATATATTTT.

This CDR3 is CASSVGAQPSSGNTIYF. Written as DNA, the CDR3 is TGTGCCAGCAGCGTAGGAGCCCAACCTAGCTCTGGAAACACCATATATTTT. The chain combines TRBV9 with TRBJ1-3, with D uncertain. V was pared by 0 bases and J by 0 bases, with 13 bases between. Germline V gene lookup returns CDR1 SGDLS and CDR2 YYNGEE. This CDR3 spans 17 amino acids.